This T cell receptor (beta chain) was identified during a study of OX40 agonist ivuxolimab in advanced cancers. Study context: The dose of intravenous ivuxolimab that patients received every 2 weeks ranged from 0.01 to 10 mg/kg. Enrolled patients in dose escalation had cancers that were hepatocellular carcinoma, melanoma, renal cell or head and neck cancer. Three patients got partial responses; one had hepatocellular carcinoma and two had cutaneous melanoma.

Using immunoSEQ multiplex PCR, the repertoire was profiled, and TCRdb retains in-frame clones only, with some absent. This table holds over 150,000 clones, 85% to 95% found once. Baseline, cycle 4 day 1, and cycle 7 day 1 were the blood sampling points. CDR3 length: 16 residues. Germline CDR1 and CDR2: LGHNA and YSLEER. V lost 2 bases and J lost 0, with 11 bases in between. This clone was found a few times. Specimen: CD4+ or CD8+ T cells sorted from blood, collected in a trial of the OX40 agonist ivuxolimab. This TCR derives from an adult with an advanced solid tumor such as melanoma, head and neck, liver or kidney cancer. The J gene is TRBJ1-3, the V gene TRBV4-3, with D perhaps matching TRBD1 (5 bases). CDR3 in amino acids: CASSQQGRISGNTIYF. DNA of the CDR3: TGCGCCAGCAGCCAACAGGGACGGATCTCTGGAAACACCATATATTTT.